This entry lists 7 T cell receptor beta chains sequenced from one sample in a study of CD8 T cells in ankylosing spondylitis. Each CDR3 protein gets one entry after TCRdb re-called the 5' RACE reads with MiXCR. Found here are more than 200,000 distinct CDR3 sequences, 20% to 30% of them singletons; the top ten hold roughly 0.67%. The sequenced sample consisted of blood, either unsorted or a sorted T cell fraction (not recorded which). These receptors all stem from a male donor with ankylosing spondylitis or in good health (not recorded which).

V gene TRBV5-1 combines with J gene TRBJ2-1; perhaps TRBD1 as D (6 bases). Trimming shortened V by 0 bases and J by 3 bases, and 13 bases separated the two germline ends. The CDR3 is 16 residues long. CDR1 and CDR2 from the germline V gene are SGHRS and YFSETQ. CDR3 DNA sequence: TGCGCCAGCAGCTTGGACCACAGGGTGGTCTACAATGAGCAGTTCTTC. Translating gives CASSLDHRVVYNEQFF.

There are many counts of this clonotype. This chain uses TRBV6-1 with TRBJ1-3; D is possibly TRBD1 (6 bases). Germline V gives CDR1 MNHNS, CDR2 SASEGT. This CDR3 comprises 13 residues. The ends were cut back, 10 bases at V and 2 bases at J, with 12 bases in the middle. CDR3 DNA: TGTGCCACGAGGGACATCGCTGGAAACACCATATATTTT. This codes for CATRDIAGNTIYF.

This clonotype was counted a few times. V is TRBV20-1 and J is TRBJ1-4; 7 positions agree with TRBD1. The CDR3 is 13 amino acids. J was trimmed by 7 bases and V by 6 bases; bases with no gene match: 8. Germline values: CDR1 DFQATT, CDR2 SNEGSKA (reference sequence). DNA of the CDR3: TGCAGTGCAGGCGGGACAGTCGCTGAAAAACTGTTTTTT. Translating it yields CSAGGTVAEKLFF.

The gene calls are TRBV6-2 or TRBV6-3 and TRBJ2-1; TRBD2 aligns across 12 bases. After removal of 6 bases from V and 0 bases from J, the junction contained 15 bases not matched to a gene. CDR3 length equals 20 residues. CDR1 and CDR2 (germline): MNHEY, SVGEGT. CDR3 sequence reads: CASSRGTSGSLRSSYNEQFF. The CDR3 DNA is TGTGCCAGCAGCAGAGGGACTAGCGGGTCCCTGAGGAGCTCCTACAATGAGCAGTTCTTC.

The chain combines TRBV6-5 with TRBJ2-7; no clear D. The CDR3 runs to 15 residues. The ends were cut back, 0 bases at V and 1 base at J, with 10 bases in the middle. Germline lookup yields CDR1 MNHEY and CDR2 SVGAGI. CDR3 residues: CASSYSGIGSYEQYF. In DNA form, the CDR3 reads TGTGCCAGCAGTTACTCGGGCATTGGATCCTACGAGCAGTACTTC.

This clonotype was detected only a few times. The CDR3, as DNA: TGCAGTGCGTCCGGGACCGAGATGTGGCAGTACTTC. This translates into CSASGTEMWQYF. The chain combines TRBV20-1 with TRBJ2-7; tentatively, D is TRBD1 or TRBD2 (5 bases each). This CDR3 spans 12 amino acids. Trimming pared 6 bases from V and 9 bases from J, leaving 18 bases between. Germline CDR1 DFQATT, CDR2 SNEGSKA (reference sequence).

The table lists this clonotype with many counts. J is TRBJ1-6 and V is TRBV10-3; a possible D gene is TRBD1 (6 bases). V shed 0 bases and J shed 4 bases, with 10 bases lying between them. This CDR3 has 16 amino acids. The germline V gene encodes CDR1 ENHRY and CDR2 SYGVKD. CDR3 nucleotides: TGTGCCATCAGTGAGTCGAGGGGGGCATATAATTCACCCCTCCACTTT. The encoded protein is CAISESRGAYNSPLHF.